This TCR beta chain appears in the sequencing data of a study of cytomegalovirus exposure and HLA in healthy donors. PCR used 60 Vbeta primers and 13 Jbeta primers. Clones were sequenced by immunoSEQ multiplex PCR, and TCRdb holds only the in-frame ones, with some missing. The sample contains more than 95,000 clones, about 10% of which appear only once. In germline, CDR1 is SGHDT, CDR2 YYEEEE. The CDR3 has 14 residues. The germline V and J ends were trimmed by 5 bases and 0 bases, with 9 bases remaining between them. Specimen: PBMCs. The TCR originated in a woman younger than 35 in good health and CMV-seropositive. The J gene is TRBJ2-1, the V gene TRBV5-6; D possibly corresponds to TRBD2 (6 bases). The CDR3 DNA follows: TGTGCCAGCAGAGGGACTGGCTCCTACAATGAGCAGTTCTTC. Translated: CASRGTGSYNEQFF.